This TCR beta chain stems from a study of OX40 agonist ivuxolimab in advanced cancers. About the research overall: Intravenous ivuxolimab was administered to patients every 2 weeks at 0.01 to 10 mg/kg.

Sampling of blood occurred at baseline, cycle 4 day 1, and cycle 7 day 1. The V end was cut by 6 bases, the J end by 6 bases, with 26 bases between. CDR1 LGHNA and CDR2 YSLEER come from the germline V gene. CDR3 length: 18 amino acids. TCRdb's copy holds only in-frame clones and misses some; the assay was immunoSEQ multiplex PCR. The sample lists about 61,000 clones, 87% occurring once. The chain carries TRBV4-3 and TRBJ2-2; D might be TRBD1 or TRBD2, each matching 6 bases. Sequences were derived from CD4+ or CD8+ T cells sorted from blood, sampled in a trial of the OX40 agonist ivuxolimab. This sequence originates from an adult with an advanced solid tumor such as melanoma, head and neck, liver or kidney cancer. The CDR3 loop reads CASRFMSGDIISSGELFF. For the CDR3, the DNA is TGCGCCAGCAGATTCATGTCGGGGGACATCATCTCGTCCGGGGAGCTGTTTTTT.